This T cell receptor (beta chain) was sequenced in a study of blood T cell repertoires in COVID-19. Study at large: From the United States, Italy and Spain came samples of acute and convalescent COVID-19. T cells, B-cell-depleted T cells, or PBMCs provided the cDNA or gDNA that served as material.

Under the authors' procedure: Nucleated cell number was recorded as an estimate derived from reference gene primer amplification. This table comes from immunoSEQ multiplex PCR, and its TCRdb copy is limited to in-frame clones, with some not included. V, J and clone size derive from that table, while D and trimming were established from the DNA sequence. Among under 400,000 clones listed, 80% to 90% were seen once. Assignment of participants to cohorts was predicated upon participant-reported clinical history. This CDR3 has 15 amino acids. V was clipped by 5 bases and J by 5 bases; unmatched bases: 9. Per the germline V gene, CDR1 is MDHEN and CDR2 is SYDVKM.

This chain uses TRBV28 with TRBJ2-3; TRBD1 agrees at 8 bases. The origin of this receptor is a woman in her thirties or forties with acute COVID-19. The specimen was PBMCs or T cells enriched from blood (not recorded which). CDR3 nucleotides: TGTGCCAGCAGTAGAGGACAGGGCCGGGTAGATACGCAGTATTTT. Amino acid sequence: CASSRGQGRVDTQYF.